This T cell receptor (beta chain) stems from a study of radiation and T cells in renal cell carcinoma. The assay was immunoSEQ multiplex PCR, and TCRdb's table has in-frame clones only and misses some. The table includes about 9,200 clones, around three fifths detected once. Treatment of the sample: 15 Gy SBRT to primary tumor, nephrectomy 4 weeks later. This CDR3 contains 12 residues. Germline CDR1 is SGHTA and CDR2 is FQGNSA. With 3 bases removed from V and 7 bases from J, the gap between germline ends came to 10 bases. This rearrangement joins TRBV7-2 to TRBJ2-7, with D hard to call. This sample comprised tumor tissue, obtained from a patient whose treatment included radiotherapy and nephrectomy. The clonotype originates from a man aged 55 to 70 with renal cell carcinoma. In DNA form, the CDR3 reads TGTGCCAGCAGCTTGGTTTCTGTAGAGCAGTACTTC. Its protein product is CASSLVSVEQYF.